The 8 T cell receptor beta chains below were found in one sample sequenced in a study of post-analysis software for immune sequencing data (dated by TCRdb to the mid-2010s). General conclusions and limits of the study: Significantly higher frequencies in patients than in controls were found for a handful of TRBV segments, including TRBV5-6, TRBV5-1 and TRBV20-1.

The library was obtained by PCR. The instrument was an Illumina HiSeq 2500. To reduce PCR and sequencing biases, unique molecular identifiers were built into the TCR beta cDNA libraries. The public reads were reanalyzed by TCRdb: fastp trimming at Q25, MiXCR alignment, in-frame beta chains only. Rows with a matching CDR3 protein are joined into one entry that keeps the most common DNA and genes. In all, the sample holds some 700,000 distinct CDR3 sequences, and 55% to 60% of those were seen once. Approximately 11% of the sample rests with the top ten. For these receptors, no antigen is known. The specimen sequenced was blood. The receptors were sampled from a girl aged 2 to 10 with multiple sclerosis.

This chain links TRBV7-2 with TRBJ2-7, with TRBD2 identical over 12 bases. Trimming took 4 bases from V and 3 from J; bases not matched to a gene: 16. From germline, CDR1 is SGHTA and CDR2 FQGNSA. There are 19 residues in the CDR3. CDR3 DNA: TGTGCCAGCAGCTCGAACCCGGGACTAGCGGGCGGGTTGGGCTACGAGCAGTACTTC. Translation: CASSSNPGLAGGLGYEQYF.

This chain uses TRBV5-1 with TRBJ2-2; D not resolved. Trimming shortened V by 0 bases and J by 1 base, and 4 bases separated the two germline ends. This CDR3 is 14 amino acids long. CDR1 is SGHRS, CDR2 YFSETQ, per germline. The CDR3: CASSLGVNTGELFF. As DNA, the CDR3 is TGCGCCAGCAGCTTGGGGGTGAACACCGGGGAGCTGTTTTTT.

The chain joins TRBV15 to TRBJ2-1; 9 nucleotides match TRBD1. CDR1 is LNHNV, CDR2 YYDKDF, per germline (reference sequence). J lost 3 bases, V lost 8 bases, and 8 bases had no gene match. CDR3 length: 15 amino acids. CDR3 coding DNA: TGTGCCACCGGTCCGCGACAGGGGGACTACAATGAGCAGTTCTTC. Translated: CATGPRQGDYNEQFF. Using reference TRBV15 and TRBJ2-1 for the parts outside the CDR3, the full variable domain is DAMVIQNPRYQVTQFGKPVTLSCSQTLNHNVMYWYQQKSSQAPKLLFHYYDKDFNNEADTPDNFQSRRPNTSFCFLDIRSPGLGDTAMYLCATGPRQGDYNEQFFGPGTRLTVL.

This clonotype occurred once. V and J are TRBV5-1 and TRBJ1-1, with 9 bases fitting TRBD1. This CDR3 contains 16 residues. V dropped 4 bases and J dropped 4; count of bases not matched to a gene: 11. Germline assignment: CDR1 SGHRS and CDR2 YFSETQ. The CDR3: CASSVDTGGAGTEAFF. The DNA for the CDR3 is TGCGCCAGCAGCGTTGATACAGGGGGCGCAGGCACTGAAGCTTTCTTT.

This chain uses TRBV5-1 with TRBJ2-2, with D possibly matching TRBD1 (5 bases). Trimming stripped 0 bases from V and 6 bases from J, with 15 bases between. The CDR3 consists of 16 residues. From germline, CDR1 is SGHRS and CDR2 YFSETQ. CDR3 sequence: CASSLEGILVPGELFF. The CDR3 bases are TGCGCCAGCAGCTTGGAGGGGATTTTAGTCCCCGGGGAGCTGTTTTTT.

The CDR3 DNA reads as TGCAGTGCTAGAGATCCCAGGGAGGCAGATACGCAGTATTTT. Protein product: CSARDPREADTQYF. The genes are TRBV20-1 and TRBJ2-3; D possibly corresponds to TRBD2 (6 bases). The CDR3 is made up of 14 amino acids. The V end was cut by 0 bases, the J end by 4 bases, with 11 bases between. Germline V gene sequence: CDR1 DFQATT, CDR2 SNEGSKA (reference sequence).

This clonotype was counted a few times. The V gene is TRBV20-1, the J gene TRBJ2-7, with 11 bases lining up with TRBD2. The CDR3 totals 17 residues. V lost 1 base to trimming and J lost 1 base; unmatched junction nucleotides: 9. Germline V gives CDR1 DFQATT, CDR2 SNEGSKA (reference sequence). CDR3 sequence (DNA): TGCAGTGCTAGAGGGGGGACTAGCGGTAGACAATCCTACGAGCAGTACTTC. This sequence encodes CSARGGTSGRQSYEQYF.

The rearrangement uses TRBV4-1 and TRBJ1-5; tentative D call: TRBD1 (5 bases). The germline gives CDR1 MGHRA, CDR2 YSYEKL. V was trimmed by 1 base and J by 4 bases, leaving 8 bases between them. The CDR3 loop spans 14 amino acids. The CDR3 nucleotides are TGCGCCAGCAGCCAAGTGGGGGAGAATCAGCCCCAGCATTTT. This encodes CASSQVGENQPQHF.